These 13 T cell receptor beta chains were sequenced from one sample in a study of cytomegalovirus exposure and HLA in healthy donors. A multiplex PCR was run with 60 Vbeta primers and 13 Jbeta primers. Sequencing used immunoSEQ multiplex PCR; TCRdb keeps in-frame clones, though not all of them. The sample yields more than 130,000 clones, 80% seen once. Sequencing input: PBMCs. The receptors come from a man aged 25-40 years in good health and CMV-seronegative.

The V and J genes are TRBV6-6 and TRBJ1-2, with 7 bases fitting TRBD1. The J segment lost 8 bases and the V segment lost 6 bases, leaving 12 bases of the junction unmatched. CDR1 MNHNY and CDR2 SVGAGI come from the germline V gene (reference sequence). The CDR3 consists of 14 residues. The DNA for the CDR3 is TGTGCCAGCAGGAAATACAGGGGCAGTGAAGGCTACACCTTC. Translation: CASRKYRGSEGYTF.

This clone has a handful of counts. One end of the junction is discordant with germline, which a read error may explain. V usage is TRBV5-8 and J usage is TRBJ1-1; tentative D call: TRBD1 (5 bases). This CDR3 contains 10 residues. Germline CDR1 reads SGHTS; CDR2 reads YDEGEE. CDR3 coding DNA: TGTGCCAGCAGCTTGGGCGGACACACTTTT. Translated: CASSLGGHTF. Supplemented by reference TRBV5-8 and TRBJ1-1, the full variable domain reads EAGVTQSPTHLIKTRGQQATLRCSPISGHTSVYWYQQALGLGLQFLLWYDEGEERNRGNFPPRFSGRQFPNYSSELNVNALELEDSALYLCASSLGGHTFGQGTRLTVV.

V gene TRBV5-6 combines with J gene TRBJ2-4; unclear D gene. This CDR3 spans 14 amino acids. Germline CDR1 SGHDT, CDR2 YYEEEE. With 0 bases removed from V and 4 bases from J, the gap between germline ends came to 8 bases. The CDR3 reads CASSLGHNKNIQYF. The CDR3 DNA reads TGTGCCAGCAGCTTGGGACACAATAAAAACATTCAGTACTTC. Complete variable domain (other parts from reference TRBV5-6 and TRBJ2-4): DAGVTQSPTHLIKTRGQQVTLRCSPKSGHDTVSWYQQALGQGPQFIFQYYEEEERQRGNFPDRFSGHQFPNYSSELNVNALLLGDSALYLCASSLGHNKNIQYFGAGTRLSVL.

This clone turned up a few times. V gene TRBV4-1 combines with J gene TRBJ2-7; possible D gene TRBD2, 6 bases. This CDR3 is built from 17 residues. The germline gives CDR1 MGHRA, CDR2 YSYEKL. V was clipped by 4 bases and J by 2 bases, with 21 bases between them. The CDR3 is CASSPDYGSSAAYEQYF. The CDR3 region has the DNA TGCGCCAGCAGCCCCGACTATGGGTCTAGCGCCGCCTACGAGCAGTACTTC.

The chain employs TRBV15 and TRBJ2-1; 14 nucleotides agree with TRBD2. The CDR3 totals 14 residues. Germline-derived CDR1 and CDR2 are LNHNV and YYDKDF (reference sequence). Unmatched junction bases numbered 2, after V lost 8 bases and J lost 5 bases. The CDR3 DNA is TGTGCCACCTTGACTAGCGGGGGGGACAATGAGCAGTTCTTC. Translating it yields CATLTSGGDNEQFF.

CDR3 DNA sequence: TGTGCCAGCAGCTTAGTTAACCTAGGGACAGGGTACTACGAGCAGTACTTC. Translated: CASSLVNLGTGYYEQYF. The rearrangement joins TRBV7-8 to TRBJ2-7; 9 nucleotides match TRBD1. Unmatched junction bases numbered 10, after V lost 1 base and J lost 3 bases. Germline V lookup: CDR1 SGHVS, CDR2 FQNEAQ. The CDR3 has 17 amino acids.

This clone was recorded a few times. The rearrangement joins TRBV5-8 to TRBJ1-4; the match to TRBD1 covers 7 bases. Germline CDR1 SGHTS, CDR2 YDEGEE. The CDR3 totals 14 residues. Trimming removed 4 bases from V and 5 bases from J; junction bases left unmatched: 5. The CDR3 region has the DNA TGTGCCAGCAGCGTGGGACAGACGAATGAAAAACTGTTTTTT. Encoded protein: CASSVGQTNEKLFF.

The table lists this clone with a few counts. This specimen includes other DNA sequences encoding the same CDR3. The CDR3 spells CASSRDRNTEAFF. CDR3 sequence (DNA): TGTGCCAGCTCACGGGACAGGAACACTGAAGCTTTCTTT. V is TRBV18 and J is TRBJ1-1; TRBD1 matches 7 bases. The CDR3 totals 13 residues. Losses at the gene ends were 4 bases for V and 1 base for J; bases not matched to a gene: 0. The germline gives CDR1 KGHSH, CDR2 LQKENI.

V and J are TRBV5-6 and TRBJ1-5, with D possibly being TRBD1 (5 bases). The V gene lost 2 bases and the J gene lost 3 bases, with 15 bases spanning the gap. Germline loops: CDR1 SGHDT, CDR2 YYEEEE. This CDR3 contains 16 residues. The CDR3 region has the DNA TGTGCCAGCAGCTTCTGGGGAGGGGAGGTCAATCAGCCCCAGCATTTT. The encoded protein is CASSFWGGEVNQPQHF.

This clone was counted a few times. The junction departs from the called germline gene at one end, perhaps through a read error. This rearrangement joins TRBV19 to TRBJ1-2, with D maybe TRBD1 (5 bases). The CDR3 is made up of 13 amino acids. The V gene's germline CDR1 is LNHDA and CDR2 SQIVND (reference sequence). Here the CDR3 DNA reads TGTGCCAGTAGTATCTTCAGGGATTCAGGCTACCCCTTC. Translation gives CASSIFRDSGYPF.

V is TRBV28 and J is TRBJ1-4; D may be TRBD1 (5 bases). The germline V gene encodes CDR1 MDHEN and CDR2 SYDVKM. The length of the CDR3 is 17 residues. V lost 4 bases, J lost 4 bases, and 19 bases lay in between. In DNA form, the CDR3 reads TGTGCCAGCAGTTCCAGTCTGGGAGGGACTTATAATGAAAAACTGTTTTTT. Amino acids: CASSSSLGGTYNEKLFF.

In regard to this clone: The junction shows a germline mismatch at one end, possibly a read error. The rearrangement joins TRBV2 to TRBJ2-3, with 12 bases fitting TRBD2. Germline values: CDR1 SNHLY, CDR2 FYNNEI. The CDR3 consists of 13 residues. The CDR3 protein is CASSEVGTSGSLW. DNA for the CDR3: TGTGCCAGCAGTGAGGTTGGGACTAGCGGGTCCCTTTGG.

This clone has a single count. The chain couples TRBV7-9 to TRBJ2-3; 9 bases agree with TRBD2. The CDR3 runs to 18 residues. Germline CDR1 and CDR2: SEHNR and FQNEAQ (reference sequence). With 5 bases clipped from V and 4 bases from J, the junction kept 16 bases outside the gene matches. As DNA, the CDR3 is TGTGCCAGCAGCCACCTTTTCGGTAGCGGGGGAGGTTCAGATACGCAGTATTTT. Its protein product is CASSHLFGSGGGSDTQYF. Filled out from reference TRBV7-9 and TRBJ2-3, the complete variable domain reads DTGVSQNPRHKITKRGQNVTFRCDPISEHNRLYWYRQTLGQGPEFLTYFQNEAQLEKSRLLSDRFSAERPKGSFSTLEIQRTEQGDSAMYLCASSHLFGSGGGSDTQYFGPGTRLTVL.